These 16 T cell receptor beta chains share one sample of origin, sequenced in a study of cytomegalovirus exposure and HLA in healthy donors. The PCR contained 60 Vbeta and 13 Jbeta primers. Profiling relied on immunoSEQ multiplex PCR, and the TCRdb table lists in-frame clones only, not all of them. The sample holds about 160,000 clones, roughly 79% seen once. Material: PBMCs. These receptors all stem from a young man in good health and CMV-seropositive.

This chain's CDR3 is CASSLTSGASSYEQYF. CDR3 DNA: TGCGCCAGCAGCCTGACTAGTGGGGCTTCCTCCTACGAGCAGTACTTC. This rearrangement joins TRBV4-1 to TRBJ2-7; possibly TRBD2 for D (6 bases). The germline V gene has CDR1 MGHRA and CDR2 YSYEKL. The ends were cut back, 4 bases at V and 0 bases at J, with 16 bases in the middle. The CDR3 contains 16 residues.

The chain joins TRBV30 to TRBJ2-2; 7 bases agree with TRBD1. J lost 1 base, V lost 7 bases, and 9 bases had no gene match. CDR1 is GTSNPN and CDR2 is SVGIG in the germline V gene (reference sequence). The length of the CDR3 is 15 residues. CDR3 coding DNA: TGTGCCTCGACCACAGGGGTCCTGAACACCGGGGAGCTGTTTTTT. It codes for CASTTGVLNTGELFF. The entire variable domain, with the rest obtained from reference TRBV30 and TRBJ2-2, is as follows: SQTIHQWPATLVQPVGSPLSLECTVEGTSNPNLYWYRQAAGRGLQLLFYSVGIGQISSEVPQNLSASRPQDRQFILSSKKLLLSDSGFYLCASTTGVLNTGELFFGEGSRLTVL.

This clone was observed a handful of times. The genes are TRBV18 and TRBJ2-7; 8 nucleotides agree with TRBD2. The CDR3 runs to 16 residues. Germline V gene lookup returns CDR1 KGHSH and CDR2 LQKENI. Trimming took 1 base from V and 3 from J; bases not matched to a gene: 8. The CDR3 coding sequence is TGTGCCAGCTCACCACAGGGTAGCGGGATCCTCTACGAGCAGTACTTC. This encodes CASSPQGSGILYEQYF. Together with reference TRBV18 and TRBJ2-7, the CDR3 gives the full variable domain: NAGVMQNPRHLVRRRGQEARLRCSPMKGHSHVYWYRQLPEEGLKFMVYLQKENIIDESGMPKERFSAEFPKEGPSILRIQQVVRGDSAAYFCASSPQGSGILYEQYFGPGTRLTVT.

The CDR3: CASSLIPSGRETQYF. The CDR3 DNA sequence: TGTGCCAGCAGCCTGATTCCTAGCGGGAGGGAGACCCAGTACTTC. The V and J genes are TRBV7-9 and TRBJ2-5; 11 bases match TRBD2. Germline V gene lookup returns CDR1 SEHNR and CDR2 FQNEAQ (reference sequence). The CDR3 extends over 15 amino acids. The V segment lost 5 bases and the J segment 5 bases; nucleotides outside the gene matches: 7.

J is TRBJ2-1 and V is TRBV6-5; 8 positions agree with TRBD2. The CDR3 extends over 15 amino acids. CDR1 MNHEY and CDR2 SVGAGI come from the germline V gene. The ends lost 6 bases at V and 13 bases at J; junction bases unmatched: 17. The DNA for the CDR3 is TGTGCCAGCAGCCCCGGACTAGCCCAGTCCTCGGGCCAGTTCTTC. Its translation: CASSPGLAQSSGQFF.

The CDR3: CASAGSGANVLTF. In DNA form, the CDR3 reads TGTGCTAGTGCCGGGTCTGGGGCCAACGTCCTGACTTTC. This chain joins TRBV12-5 and TRBJ2-6, with D unclear. Per the germline V gene, CDR1 is LGHNT and CDR2 is FRNRAP. The CDR3 runs to 13 residues. V was shortened by 7 bases and J by 1 base, with 5 bases between the two germline ends.

This chain's CDR3 is CASRRTNEGFGETQYF. CDR3 coding DNA: TGTGCCAGCAGACGAACGAACGAGGGATTTGGGGAGACCCAGTACTTC. The chain is built from TRBV7-9 and TRBJ2-5; perhaps TRBD2 as D (5 bases). The germline V and J ends were trimmed by 6 bases and 5 bases, with 22 bases remaining between them. The CDR3 is 16 residues long. Germline CDR1 reads SEHNR; CDR2 reads FQNEAQ (reference sequence). The entire variable domain, with the rest obtained from reference TRBV7-9 and TRBJ2-5, is as follows: DTGVSQNPRHKITKRGQNVTFRCDPISEHNRLYWYRQTLGQGPEFLTYFQNEAQLEKSRLLSDRFSAERPKGSFSTLEIQRTEQGDSAMYLCASRRTNEGFGETQYFGPGTRLLVL.

The chain links TRBV5-1 to TRBJ2-1; D not resolved. Germline V CDR1 and CDR2: SGHRS, YFSETQ. The CDR3 loop spans 13 amino acids. Trimming took off 4 bases at V and 6 bases at J, with 11 bases between the two ends. As DNA, the CDR3 is TGCGCCAGCAGCCCAAACTCAGGCAATGAGCAGTTCTTC. It translates to CASSPNSGNEQFF.

V is TRBV29-1 and J is TRBJ2-7, with 8 positions matching TRBD1. CDR1 is SQVTM and CDR2 is ANQGSEA in the germline V gene. This CDR3 region has 13 residues. The J segment lost 1 base and the V segment lost 7 bases, leaving 6 bases of the junction unmatched. The CDR3 loop reads CSAKDRESYEQYF. As DNA, the CDR3 is TGCAGCGCAAAGGACAGGGAGTCCTACGAGCAGTACTTC.

The chain employs TRBV14 and TRBJ1-4; tentative D call: TRBD1 (5 bases). V was shortened by 4 bases and J by 7 bases, with 13 bases between the two germline ends. This CDR3 contains 14 residues. Germline loops: CDR1 SGHDN, CDR2 FVKESK. For the CDR3, the DNA is TGTGCCAGCAGCCCTCCGGGTAGGGGTGAAAAACTGTTTTTT. It specifies CASSPPGRGEKLFF.

In nucleotides, the CDR3 is TGTGCCAGCAGCTCGACAGGTCGGAACACTGAAGCTTTCTTT. Residues: CASSSTGRNTEAFF. The gene calls are TRBV13 and TRBJ1-1; weak D call: TRBD1 (6 bases). From germline, CDR1 is PRHDT and CDR2 FYEKMQ (reference sequence). This CDR3 region has 14 residues. The germline V and J ends were trimmed by 4 bases and 1 base, with 10 bases remaining between them.

The gene calls are TRBV4-1 and TRBJ2-1; D may be TRBD2 (7 bases). Germline V lookup: CDR1 MGHRA, CDR2 YSYEKL. The V end was cut by 1 base, the J end by 0 bases, with 16 bases between. This CDR3 has 18 residues. The CDR3 DNA sequence: TGCGCCAGCAGCCAAGGGTGGGGGGGCCCTAGCTCCTACAATGAGCAGTTCTTC. As protein: CASSQGWGGPSSYNEQFF.

The chain employs TRBV5-4 and TRBJ2-1, with D possibly TRBD1 on 5 matching bases. Germline CDR1 is SGHNT and CDR2 is YYREEE (reference sequence). V was clipped by 4 bases and J by 9 bases, with 17 bases between them. This CDR3 has 14 amino acids. The CDR3 nucleotides read TGTGCCAGCAGCCTCCACCAGGGTCCCCCTGAGCAGTTCTTC. It is translated as CASSLHQGPPEQFF.

The CDR3 DNA sequence: TGTGCCAGCAGTTCAGGGGAAAAACTGTTTTTT. Its translation is CASSSGEKLFF. J is TRBJ1-4 and V is TRBV2; D is possibly TRBD1 (5 bases). Between the trimmed V and J ends, which lost 5 bases and 8 bases, there was a span of 6 bases. Germline CDR1 and CDR2: SNHLY and FYNNEI. The CDR3 extends over 11 amino acids.

This clone appeared a single time. The gene calls are TRBV27 and TRBJ2-1, with D possibly TRBD1 on 6 matching bases. The CDR3 loop spans 14 amino acids. CDR1 and CDR2 from the germline V gene are MNHEY and SMNVEV (reference sequence). With 5 bases removed from V and 2 bases from J, the gap between germline ends came to 10 bases. CDR3 DNA: TGTGCCAGCAGTCGCCGGGACACCTACAATGAGCAGTTCTTC. Translating it yields CASSRRDTYNEQFF.

V is TRBV18 and J is TRBJ1-1, with 7 bases fitting TRBD1. This CDR3 spans 16 amino acids. V shed 3 bases, J shed 7 bases, and the junction held 14 bases outside the gene matches. Germline CDR1 is KGHSH and CDR2 is LQKENI. CDR3 sequence: CASSPWDSLVTGEAFF. The CDR3 bases are TGTGCCAGCTCACCTTGGGACAGCCTGGTAACCGGTGAAGCTTTCTTT.